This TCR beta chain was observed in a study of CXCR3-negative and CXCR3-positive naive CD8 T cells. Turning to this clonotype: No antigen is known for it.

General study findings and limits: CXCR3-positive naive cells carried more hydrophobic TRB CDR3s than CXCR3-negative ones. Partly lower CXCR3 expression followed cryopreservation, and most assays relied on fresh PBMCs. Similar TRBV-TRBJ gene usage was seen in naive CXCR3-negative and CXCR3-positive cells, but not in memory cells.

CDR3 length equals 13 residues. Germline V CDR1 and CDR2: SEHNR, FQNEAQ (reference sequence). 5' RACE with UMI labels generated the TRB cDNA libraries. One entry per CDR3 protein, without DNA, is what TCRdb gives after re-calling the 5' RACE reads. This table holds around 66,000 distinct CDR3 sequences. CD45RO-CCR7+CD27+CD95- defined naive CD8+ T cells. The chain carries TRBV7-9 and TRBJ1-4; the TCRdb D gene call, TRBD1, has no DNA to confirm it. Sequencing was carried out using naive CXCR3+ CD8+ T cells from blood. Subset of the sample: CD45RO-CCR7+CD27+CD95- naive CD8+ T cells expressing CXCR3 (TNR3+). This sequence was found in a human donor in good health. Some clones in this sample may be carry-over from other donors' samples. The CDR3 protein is CASSWGSNEKLFF. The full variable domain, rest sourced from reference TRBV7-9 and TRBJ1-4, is DTGVSQNPRHKITKRGQNVTFRCDPISEHNRLYWYRQTLGQGPEFLTYFQNEAQLEKSRLLSDRFSAERPKGSFSTLEIQRTEQGDSAMYLCASSWGSNEKLFFGSGTQLSVL.